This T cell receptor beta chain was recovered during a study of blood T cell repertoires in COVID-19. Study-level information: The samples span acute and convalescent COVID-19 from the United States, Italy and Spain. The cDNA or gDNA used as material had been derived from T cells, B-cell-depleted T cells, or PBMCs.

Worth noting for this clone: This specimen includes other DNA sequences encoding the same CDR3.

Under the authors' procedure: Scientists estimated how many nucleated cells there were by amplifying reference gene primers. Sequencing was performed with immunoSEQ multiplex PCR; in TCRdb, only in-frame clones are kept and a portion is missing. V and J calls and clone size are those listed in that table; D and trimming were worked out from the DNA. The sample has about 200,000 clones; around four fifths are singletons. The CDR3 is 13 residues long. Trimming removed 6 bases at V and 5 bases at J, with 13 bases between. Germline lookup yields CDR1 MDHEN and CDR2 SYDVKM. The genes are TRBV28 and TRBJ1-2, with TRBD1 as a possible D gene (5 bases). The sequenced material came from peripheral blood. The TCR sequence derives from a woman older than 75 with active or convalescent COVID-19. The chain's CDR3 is CASSLTGEYGYTF. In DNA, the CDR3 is TGTGCCAGCAGCCTAACAGGTGAATATGGCTACACCTTC.